This T cell receptor (beta chain) originates from a study of shared clonotypes between healthy human individuals. CDR1 and CDR2 from the germline V gene are SGHTA and FQGNSA. This CDR3 contains 14 residues. Trimming shortened V by 4 bases and J by 3 bases, and 10 bases separated the two germline ends. Template for every sorted-subset replicate PCR totaled around 200 ng DNA, 25,000 to 30,000 T cell genomes. The assay was immunoSEQ multiplex PCR, and TCRdb's table has in-frame clones only and misses some. The sample includes 2.5 million or so clones, approximately 94% of them seen just once. Sequencing was done on a sample of naive CD4+ T cells sorted from blood. Subset of the sample: CD45RA+ positively selected. The chain uses TRBV7-2 and TRBJ1-5; D possibly corresponds to TRBD1 (6 bases). The sequence came from a man aged 18 to 29 in good health. The CDR3 nucleotides read TGTGCCAGCAGCTACAGGGAAAACAATCAGCCCCAGCATTTT. Translation: CASSYRENNQPQHF. Together with reference TRBV7-2 and TRBJ1-5, the CDR3 gives the full variable domain: GAGVSQSPSNKVTEKGKDVELRCDPISGHTALYWYRQSLGQGLEFLIYFQGNSAPDKSGLPSDRFSAERTGGSVSTLTIQRTQQEDSAVYLCASSYRENNQPQHFGDGTRLSIL.